Presented here are 8 T cell receptor beta chains from one specimen sequenced in a study of blood T cells in healthy people across ages. Combining a sample-barcoded 5' primer with a J-beta primer mix, a second PCR ran for roughly 6 to 11 cycles. TCRdb passed the 5' RACE reads through MiXCR, listing each CDR3 protein once. There are some 1.5 million distinct CDR3 sequences in the sample; about 30% occur only once, and 6.5% to 8.5% lies in the top ten. Sequencing used blood. These TCRs come from a woman aged 30 to 39 in good health.

V and J are TRBV29-1 and TRBJ1-2; D remains unclear. This CDR3 is built from 15 residues. The V end was cut by 5 bases, the J end by 5 bases, with 21 bases between. CDR1 and CDR2 (germline): SQVTM, ANQGSEA. The CDR3 loop reads CSVSSRSESLYGYTF. The DNA for the CDR3 is TGCAGCGTTTCGAGTCGGTCGGAATCCTTATATGGCTACACCTTC.

This clonotype was counted a few times. The chain employs TRBV20-1 and TRBJ2-3, with 9 bases identical to TRBD1. The germline V gene encodes CDR1 DFQATT and CDR2 SNEGSKA (reference sequence). The junction had 7 bases not matched to a gene; V was cut back by 5 bases and J by 4 bases. This CDR3 is built from 14 residues. CDR3: CSAPPGQGPDTQYF. The CDR3 DNA reads TGCAGTGCTCCCCCGGGACAGGGTCCAGATACGCAGTATTTT.

The V gene is TRBV12-3 or TRBV12-4, the J gene TRBJ2-2; tentative D call: TRBD2 (5 bases). The CDR3 extends over 16 amino acids. Between the trimmed V and J ends, which lost 6 bases and 3 bases, there was a span of 17 bases. The CDR3 protein is CASSNKDLIYTGELFF. The CDR3, as DNA: TGTGCCAGCAGCAACAAGGACTTAATTTACACCGGGGAGCTGTTTTTT.

The V call is TRBV5-1, the J call TRBJ2-1; TRBD1 agrees at 8 bases. Germline-derived CDR1 and CDR2 are SGHRS and YFSETQ. This CDR3 comprises 13 residues. V was clipped by 3 bases and J by 9 bases; unmatched bases: 5. The CDR3 region is CASSSGQVGEQFF. CDR3 DNA: TGCGCCAGCAGCTCGGGACAGGTCGGTGAGCAGTTCTTC.

This clonotype occurred once. This chain links TRBV20-1 with TRBJ2-3, with a weak D call TRBD1 (6 bases). Per germline, CDR1 DFQATT and CDR2 SNEGSKA (reference sequence). Trimming stripped 7 bases from V and 5 bases from J, with 16 bases between. The CDR3 length is 13 residues. This CDR3 reads CSGRRQAIDTQYF. The CDR3 bases are TGCAGTGGCAGGAGACAGGCGATAGATACGCAGTATTTT.

This clonotype was counted a few times. The V call is TRBV20-1, the J call TRBJ2-5; D uncertain. TRBJ2-7 matches the DNA end more closely, so the J call is doubtful. From germline, CDR1 is DFQATT and CDR2 SNEGSKA (reference sequence). This CDR3 is 12 amino acids long. In DNA, the CDR3 is TGCAGTGCTAGACCGACACTGGACGAGCAGTACTTC. Translation gives CSARPTLDEQYF.

The CDR3 region is CASSRPTGGANVLTF. The CDR3 bases are TGTGCCAGCAGCCGACCCACGGGAGGGGCCAACGTCCTGACTTTC. The chain has TRBV3-1 and TRBJ2-6, with D perhaps TRBD2 (5 bases). The CDR3 sequence is 15 residues long. Germline CDR1 is LGHDT and CDR2 is YNNKEL (reference sequence). Between the trimmed V and J ends, which lost 4 bases and 4 bases, there was a span of 11 bases.

This clonotype was counted only a few times. The J gene is TRBJ1-5, the V gene TRBV7-9, with TRBD1 as a possible D gene (6 bases). The germline CDR1 and CDR2 sequences are SEHNR and FQNEAQ (reference sequence). The germline V and J ends were trimmed by 5 bases and 5 bases, with 16 bases remaining between them. The CDR3 runs to 15 residues. CDR3 DNA: TGTGCCAGCAGCCCCCTGGACAGACCCGATCAGCCCCAGCATTTT. Its translation is CASSPLDRPDQPQHF.